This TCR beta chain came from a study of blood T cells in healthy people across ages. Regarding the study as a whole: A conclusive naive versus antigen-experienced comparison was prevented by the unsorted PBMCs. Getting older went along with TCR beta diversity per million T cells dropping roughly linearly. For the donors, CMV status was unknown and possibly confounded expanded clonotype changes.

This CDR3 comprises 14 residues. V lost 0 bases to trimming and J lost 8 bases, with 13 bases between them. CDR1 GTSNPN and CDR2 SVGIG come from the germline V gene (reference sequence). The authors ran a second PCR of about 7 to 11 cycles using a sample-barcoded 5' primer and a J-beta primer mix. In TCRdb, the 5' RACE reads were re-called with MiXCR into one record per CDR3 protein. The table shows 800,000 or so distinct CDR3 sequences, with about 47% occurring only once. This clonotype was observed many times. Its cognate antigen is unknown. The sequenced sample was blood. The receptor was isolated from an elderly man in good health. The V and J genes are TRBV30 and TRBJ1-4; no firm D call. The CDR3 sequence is CAWSVPTLREKLFF. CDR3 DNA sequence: TGTGCCTGGAGTGTACCCACGCTCCGGGAAAAACTGTTTTTT. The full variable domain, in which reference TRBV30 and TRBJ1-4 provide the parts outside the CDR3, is SQTIHQWPATLVQPVGSPLSLECTVEGTSNPNLYWYRQAAGRGLQLLFYSVGIGQISSEVPQNLSASRPQDRQFILSSKKLLLSDSGFYLCAWSVPTLREKLFFGSGTQLSVL.